This TCR beta chain was recovered during a study of blood T cells in healthy people across ages. A remark on this clonotype: Its target is unknown.

The junction had 5 bases not matched to a gene; V was cut back by 8 bases and J by 3 bases. CDR1 MDHEN and CDR2 SYDVKM come from the germline V gene. The length of the CDR3 is 13 residues. The study isolated at least 6 million PBMCs from each sample. RNA extraction gave at least 5.5 micrograms of total RNA per sample. Through a sample-barcoded 5' primer and a J-beta primer mix, a second PCR was run for roughly 6 to 12 cycles. A tag from a template-switch adaptor with 12 random nucleotides marked each cDNA molecule. MiXCR, run by TCRdb on the 5' RACE reads, gives a single entry per CDR3 protein. The sample consists of about 1.8 million distinct CDR3 sequences, around half of them appearing once. General study findings and limits: Higher naive T cell percentage went strongly together with higher TCR beta diversity.

Input material: blood. The clonotype originates from a woman aged 35 to 49 in good health. J is TRBJ2-7 and V is TRBV28, with 9 bases matching TRBD1. The CDR3 nucleotides read TGTGCCAGCGCCCTGACAGGGGGCTACGAGCAGTACTTC. This sequence encodes CASALTGGYEQYF.